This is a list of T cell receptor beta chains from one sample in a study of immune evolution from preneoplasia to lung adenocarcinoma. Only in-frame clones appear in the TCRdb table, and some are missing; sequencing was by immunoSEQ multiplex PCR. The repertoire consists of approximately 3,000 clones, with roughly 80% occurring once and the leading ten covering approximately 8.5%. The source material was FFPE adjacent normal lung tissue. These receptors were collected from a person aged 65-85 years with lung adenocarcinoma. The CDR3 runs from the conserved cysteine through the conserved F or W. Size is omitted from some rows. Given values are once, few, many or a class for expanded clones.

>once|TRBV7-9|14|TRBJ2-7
CASSSRGATYEQYF
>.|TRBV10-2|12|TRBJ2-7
CASSELNYEQYF
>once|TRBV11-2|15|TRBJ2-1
CASSEAHGGHNEQFF
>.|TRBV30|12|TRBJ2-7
CAWSQPISPQYF
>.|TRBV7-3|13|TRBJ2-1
CASSFGGGGEQFF
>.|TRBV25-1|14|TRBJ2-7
CASRARDRAYEQYF
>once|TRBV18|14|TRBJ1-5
CASSREKGNQPQHF
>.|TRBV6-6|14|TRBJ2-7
CASNKGQGAYEQYF
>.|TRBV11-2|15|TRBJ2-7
CASRGSGRAVYEQYF
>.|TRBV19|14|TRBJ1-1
CASSFRATNTEAFF
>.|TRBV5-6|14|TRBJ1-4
CASSLEGRWEKLFF
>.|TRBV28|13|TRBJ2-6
CASSGTGANVLTF
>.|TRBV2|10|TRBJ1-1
CASGVTEAFF
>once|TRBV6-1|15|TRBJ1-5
CASREYGQNNQPQHF
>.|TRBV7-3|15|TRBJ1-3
CASSPGGAGGNTIYF